The clone carrying this TCR beta chain appeared a few times. Its matching antigen is unknown. This entry is derived from a study of human T cells and chemical hapten exposure. The time point is: patch test 1, 2 weeks after DPC sensitization. Described treatment: therapeutic diphenylcyclopropenone sensitization with weekly scalp DPC. Sequencing started from total RNA isolated from unfractionated whole blood. TCRdb passed the RACE reads through MiXCR, listing each CDR3 protein once. The table lists 65,000 to 85,000 distinct CDR3 sequences, 10% to 15% of them singletons, with about 3.7% in the top ten. The germline CDR1 and CDR2 sequences are MGHRA and YSYEKL. V was cut by 1 base and J by 0 bases, with 7 bases left in between. The CDR3 spans 15 residues. Whole-study results and caveats: Alopecia affecting every donor means their immune response may not match healthy people's.

Here the sequenced sample was whole blood, taken in connection with sensitization to the hapten diphenylcyclopropenone (DPC). The chain couples TRBV4-1 to TRBJ1-5; D gene ambiguous. The TCR comes from a woman between 55 and 75 years old with alopecia areata. Some clones in this sample may be carry-over from other donors' samples. CDR3 residues: CASSQVRHSNQPQHF. CDR3 nucleotide sequence: TGCGCCAGCAGCCAAGTCCGGCATAGCAATCAGCCCCAGCATTTT.